This is a list of T cell receptor beta chains from one sample in a study of Graves' ophthalmopathy and Graves' hyperthyroidism. Each CDR3 protein gets one entry after TCRdb re-called the multiplex PCR reads with MiXCR. This table has 350,000 to 400,000 distinct CDR3 sequences, 15% to 20% appearing once. The sequencing input was peripheral blood. These receptors originate from a woman aged 18-29 years with Graves' ophthalmopathy. The CDR3 runs from the conserved cysteine through the conserved F or W. Size is omitted from some rows. Given values are once, few, many or a class for expanded clones.

TRBV6-2/TRBV6-3	TRBJ1-1	many	CAGPQDYIKAFF
TRBV30	TRBJ1-1	many	CAWSVGGRTEAFF
TRBV4-2	TRBJ2-7	many	CASSQDFSGAPYEQYF
TRBV4-2	TRBJ1-1	once	CASSQEEAGWNTEAFF
TRBV28	TRBJ2-2	many	CASSPPSGLVGTGELFF
TRBV6-2/TRBV6-3	TRBJ1-1	many	CASRNRGPEAFF
TRBV28	TRBJ2-6	many	CASSLGSKLSGANVLTF
TRBV24-1	TRBJ2-5	many	CATSDQDRGQETQYF
TRBV6-2/TRBV6-3	TRBJ2-7	many	CASAGDAGYEQYF
TRBV11-2	TRBJ2-2	many	CASSLKRLAGTNTGELFF
TRBV12-3/TRBV12-4	TRBJ2-7	many	CASSLIPAYEQYF
TRBV7-2	TRBJ2-7	few	CASSPTGGWDLEQYF
TRBV29-1	TRBJ2-5	NA	CSARSQGTGEETQYF
TRBV11-2	TRBJ2-7	NA	CASRQGGRARGSYEQYF